Each of the 3 T cell receptor beta chains below was sequenced from the same sample in a study of blood T cell repertoires in COVID-19. TCRdb keeps only in-frame clones here, not all; method: immunoSEQ multiplex PCR. The sample yields around 130,000 clones, roughly 89% seen once. The sample taken for sequencing was peripheral blood. These receptors came from a woman in her forties or fifties with acute or convalescent COVID-19.

The chain has TRBV19 and TRBJ2-1, with 10 bases identical to TRBD2. CDR3 length equals 14 residues. V dropped 4 bases and J dropped 4; count of bases not matched to a gene: 1. CDR1 and CDR2 from the germline V gene are LNHDA and SQIVND (reference sequence). The CDR3 spells CASSTSGGYNEQFF. The CDR3 DNA is TGTGCCAGTAGTACTAGCGGGGGATACAATGAGCAGTTCTTC.

The chain links TRBV24-1 to TRBJ2-1, with D possibly matching TRBD2 (5 bases). CDR1 is KGHDR and CDR2 is SFDVKD in the germline V gene. V lost 4 bases to trimming and J lost 6 bases, with 9 bases between them. This CDR3 region has 13 residues. The DNA of the CDR3 is TGTGCCACCAGTGAACCGGGATTCAATGAGCAGTTCTTC. It translates to CATSEPGFNEQFF.

The genes are TRBV11-2 and TRBJ2-1; D is unresolved. This CDR3 comprises 15 residues. Germline assignment: CDR1 SGHAT and CDR2 FQNNGV. Trimming took off 5 bases at V and 2 bases at J, with 13 bases between the two ends. The CDR3 nucleotides read TGTGCCAGCAGCCCGTCTAGTTCCCCCTACAATGAGCAGTTCTTC. Its protein is CASSPSSSPYNEQFF. Using reference TRBV11-2 and TRBJ2-1 for the parts outside the CDR3, the full variable domain is EAGVAQSPRYKIIEKRQSVAFWCNPISGHATLYWYQQILGQGPKLLIQFQNNGVVDDSQLPKDRFSAERLKGVDSTLKIQPAKLEDSAVYLCASSPSSSPYNEQFFGPGTRLTVL.